This is a list of T cell receptor beta chains from one sample in a study of response to subunit inactivated influenza vaccine. TCRdb re-called the RT-PCR reads through MiXCR, storing one row per CDR3 protein. The sample gives more than 450,000 distinct CDR3 sequences, roughly 8.2% of which show up once; 10% to 15% is in the top ten. Sequencing was performed on PBMCs from blood, taken approximately 25 months after vaccination. Source of these receptors: a man between 50 and 75 years old who received an inactivated influenza vaccine. Both conserved end residues are part of each CDR3. Rows may omit the clone size; those that give it use once, few, many or a size class.

V	size	J	length	CDR3
TRBV15	.	TRBJ2-3	16	CATSVVPGILTDTQYF
TRBV5-1	.	TRBJ2-2	18	CASSLRGQGNTITGELFF
TRBV7-9	.	TRBJ2-7	14	CASSPGQREAEQYF
TRBV28	many	TRBJ2-1	16	CASKTQRLAGLYEQFF
TRBV4-2	few	TRBJ1-2	13	CASSQGRHYGYTF
TRBV10-3	many	TRBJ1-6	13	CAISPAGGSPLHF
TRBV5-5	.	TRBJ1-2	16	CASSALRTGDAYGYTF
TRBV4-1	many	TRBJ1-2	14	CASSQDTGIYGYTF
TRBV6-6	few	TRBJ2-7	12	CASSYPQHEQYF
TRBV7-8	.	TRBJ2-7	14	CASSLRTWTYEQYF